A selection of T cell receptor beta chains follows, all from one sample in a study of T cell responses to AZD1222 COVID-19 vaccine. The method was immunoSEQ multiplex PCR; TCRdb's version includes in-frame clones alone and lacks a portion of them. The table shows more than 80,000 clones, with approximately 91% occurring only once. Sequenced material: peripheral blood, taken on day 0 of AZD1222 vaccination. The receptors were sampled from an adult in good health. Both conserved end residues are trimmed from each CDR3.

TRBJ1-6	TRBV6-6	ASNLLQGNSPLH
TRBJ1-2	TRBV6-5	ASTKGQQGGYT
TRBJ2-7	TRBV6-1	ASSEALRTGLTYEQY
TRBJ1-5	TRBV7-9	ASSQQTGNQPQH
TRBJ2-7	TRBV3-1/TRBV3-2	ASRGTSGGYEQY
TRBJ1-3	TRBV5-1	ASRTDSGNTIY
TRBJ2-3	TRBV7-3	ASSLTVQLFRDTQY
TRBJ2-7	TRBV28	ASGLSYEQY
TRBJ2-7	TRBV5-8	ASSWGQGAPYEQY
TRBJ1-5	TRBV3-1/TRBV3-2	ASSPGREQPQH
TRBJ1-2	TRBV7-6	ASSLGPGSANYGYT
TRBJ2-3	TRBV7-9	ASSPGAATTTQY
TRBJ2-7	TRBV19	ASGRDSSYEQY
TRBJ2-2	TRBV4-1	ASRSSETGELF
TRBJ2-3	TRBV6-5	ASSYSSGTQY
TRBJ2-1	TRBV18	ASSSGTGTYNEQF
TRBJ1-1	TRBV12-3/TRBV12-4	ASSLRGLGEAF
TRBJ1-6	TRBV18	ASSPDGNSPLH